One sample yielded the 11 T cell receptor beta chains listed below, sequenced in a study of control samples from healthy donors and cancer patients. TCRdb's copy holds only in-frame clones and misses some; the assay was immunoSEQ multiplex PCR. The sample yields around 190,000 clones, just over 90% seen once. Sequencing was done on a sample of blood. Every receptor here comes from a man younger than 40 in good health.

The rearrangement links TRBV3-1 (or the pseudogene TRBV3-2) to TRBJ1-4; no firm D call. CDR3 length: 15 amino acids. CDR1 and CDR2 (germline): LGHDT, YNNKEL (reference sequence). Trimming took off 4 bases at V and 3 bases at J, with 12 bases between the two ends. The CDR3 protein is CASSPRTDSNEKLFF. In DNA, the CDR3 is TGTGCCAGCAGCCCCCGGACGGACTCTAATGAAAAACTGTTTTTT.

The genes are TRBV9 and TRBJ1-6; 7 bases are a match to TRBD1. Germline V gene data show CDR1 as SGDLS and CDR2 as YYNGEE. The length of the CDR3 is 15 residues. With V trimmed by 0 bases and J by 6 bases, 3 bases remained unmatched. The DNA of the CDR3 is TGTGCCAGCAGCGTAGAAGACAGGGCTAATTCACCCCTCCACTTT. Protein: CASSVEDRANSPLHF.

The chain combines TRBV11-3 with TRBJ1-2; TRBD1 is a possible D gene (5 bases). Germline-derived CDR1 and CDR2 are SGHNT and YENEEA. Trimming took 5 bases from V and 4 from J, leaving 14 bases between them. The CDR3 runs to 14 residues. CDR3 residues: CASSRGGTVYGYTF. The CDR3 region has the DNA TGTGCCAGCAGCAGGGGAGGGACGGTCTATGGCTACACCTTC.

V gene TRBV7-8 combines with J gene TRBJ2-3; the D call may be TRBD1 or TRBD2 (5 bases each). CDR3 size: 16 residues. The germline V and J ends were trimmed by 5 bases and 3 bases, with 18 bases remaining between them. Germline lookup yields CDR1 SGHVS and CDR2 FQNEAQ. Written as DNA, the CDR3 is TGTGCCAGCAGCCTAACCGGGGCAAAAAGGACAGATACGCAGTATTTT. Protein sequence: CASSLTGAKRTDTQYF.

Details on this clone: Other DNA sequences in this specimen translate into the identical CDR3. The CDR3 DNA is TGTGCCAGCAGTTTCGGGACAGGGAATCAGCCCCAGCATTTT. It codes for CASSFGTGNQPQHF. This chain uses TRBV28 with TRBJ1-5; 9 bases agree with TRBD1. The germline V gene has CDR1 MDHEN and CDR2 SYDVKM. The CDR3 spans 14 residues. V shed 3 bases, J shed 4 bases, and the junction held 1 base outside the gene matches.

The gene calls are TRBV2 and TRBJ2-5, with D hard to call. The CDR3 consists of 12 residues. Germline values: CDR1 SNHLY, CDR2 FYNNEI. Trimming pared 4 bases from V and 3 bases from J, leaving 6 bases between. CDR3 sequence (DNA): TGTGCCAGCAGTGGAATAAAAGAGACCCAGTACTTC. This gives the protein CASSGIKETQYF.

This chain joins TRBV27 and TRBJ2-7; 7 positions match TRBD1. The CDR3 totals 12 residues. Germline V CDR1 and CDR2: MNHEY, SMNVEV (reference sequence). J gave up 3 bases and V 6 bases, and 2 bases lay outside the gene matches. CDR3 sequence: CASRQGNYEQYF. CDR3 coding DNA: TGTGCCAGCAGACAGGGGAACTACGAGCAGTACTTC.

The rearrangement links TRBV20-1 to TRBJ2-3; tentatively, D is TRBD1 (5 bases). The length of the CDR3 is 14 residues. CDR1 is DFQATT and CDR2 is SNEGSKA in the germline V gene (reference sequence). The germline V and J ends were trimmed by 3 bases and 1 base, with 11 bases remaining between them. Here the CDR3 reads CSASGGAGTDTQYF. CDR3 in DNA: TGCAGTGCTAGTGGTGGGGCGGGCACAGATACGCAGTATTTT.

The CDR3: CASSRSVKKRDRVPYEQYF. The DNA for the CDR3 is TGTGCCAGCAGCCGAAGCGTAAAAAAAAGGGACAGGGTCCCCTACGAGCAGTACTTC. This chain connects TRBV21-1 to TRBJ2-7; the table's D call, TRBD1, has no DNA check behind it. TRBV21-1 is a recognized pseudogene. There are 19 residues in the CDR3.

J is TRBJ1-2 and V is TRBV5-6, with no clear D. CDR1 and CDR2 from the germline V gene are SGHDT and YYEEEE. The length of the CDR3 is 13 residues. The V and J ends lost 1 base and 5 bases respectively, with 9 bases between them. The chain's CDR3 is CASSLFLGYGYTF. CDR3 DNA sequence: TGTGCCAGCAGCTTGTTTCTGGGATATGGCTACACCTTC.

The genes are TRBV11-2 and TRBJ2-5; 7 positions agree with TRBD2. The ends lost 1 base at V and 2 bases at J; junction bases unmatched: 7. The CDR3 contains 16 residues. Germline V lookup: CDR1 SGHAT, CDR2 FQNNGV. The CDR3 DNA reads as TGTGCCAGCAGCTTAGCGGCTAGCGGTAAACAAGAGACCCAGTACTTC. It yields the protein CASSLAASGKQETQYF. The whole variable domain, filled in from reference TRBV11-2 and TRBJ2-5, reads EAGVAQSPRYKIIEKRQSVAFWCNPISGHATLYWYQQILGQGPKLLIQFQNNGVVDDSQLPKDRFSAERLKGVDSTLKIQPAKLEDSAVYLCASSLAASGKQETQYFGPGTRLLVL.